The 23 T cell receptor beta chains reported below all come from one sample, sequenced in a study of cytomegalovirus exposure and HLA in healthy donors. Generated by immunoSEQ multiplex PCR, the TCRdb table keeps only in-frame clones and is missing some. The profile covers approximately 150,000 clones, with about 89% appearing a single time and approximately 3% taken by the ten largest. Sequenced: PBMCs. The receptors were sampled from a woman younger than 30 in good health and CMV-seropositive.

The chain joins TRBV6-5 to TRBJ2-7; D gene uncertain. V gave up 8 bases and J gave up 4 bases, with 18 bases separating them. The CDR3 is made up of 14 amino acids. Germline CDR1 reads MNHEY; CDR2 reads SVGAGI. As DNA, the CDR3 is TGTGCCAGCGGTCCGGCGGCTAAAAGGTACGAGCAGTACTTC. Its translation: CASGPAAKRYEQYF.

In this sample, this clone turned up once. The chain recombines TRBV2 with TRBJ2-7; D may be TRBD1 (6 bases). The CDR3 has 12 amino acids. Germline V gene sequence: CDR1 SNHLY, CDR2 FYNNEI. Trimming removed 8 bases at V and 2 bases at J, with 10 bases between. The CDR3 spells CASAQGPYEQYF. CDR3 coding DNA: TGTGCCAGCGCCCAGGGGCCCTACGAGCAGTACTTC.

CDR3 region: CASSIGSGSSYEQYF. The CDR3 DNA is TGTGCCAGTAGTATAGGTAGCGGGAGTAGTTACGAGCAGTACTTC. V is TRBV19 and J is TRBJ2-7; 9 nucleotides line up with TRBD2. Germline CDR1 LNHDA, CDR2 SQIVND (reference sequence). V was clipped by 1 base and J by 4 bases; unmatched bases: 5. This CDR3 contains 15 residues.

This chain links TRBV5-1 with TRBJ1-2, with D possibly matching TRBD1 (5 bases). The V gene lost 0 bases and the J gene lost 4 bases, with 10 bases spanning the gap. There are 14 residues in the CDR3. Per germline, CDR1 SGHRS and CDR2 YFSETQ. CDR3 coding DNA: TGCGCCAGCAGCTTGGCCGGGGGGAGCTATGGCTACACCTTC. Protein: CASSLAGGSYGYTF.

Of note for this clone: The junction differs from germline at one of its ends, possibly a read error. This rearrangement joins TRBV14 to TRBJ1-6; D may be TRBD1 (6 bases). The germline V gene encodes CDR1 SGHDN and CDR2 FVKESK. The CDR3 is 21 residues long. The CDR3 is CATSSGAIWGLPYFYNSPLHF. The CDR3 bases are TGTGCCACCAGCAGTGGGGCTATCTGGGGGCTTCCATACTTTTATAATTCACCCCTCCACTTT.

The chain carries TRBV27 and TRBJ1-1; D perhaps matches TRBD1 (6 bases). The V and J ends lost 8 bases and 1 base respectively, with 14 bases between them. The CDR3 sequence is 14 residues long. Germline V lookup: CDR1 MNHEY, CDR2 SMNVEV (reference sequence). CDR3 in DNA: TGTGCCAGCCTCGGGGGGGGCGGGAACACTGAAGCTTTCTTT. Translated, it gives CASLGGGGNTEAFF.

V gene TRBV6-1 combines with J gene TRBJ1-1; no definite D call. The CDR3 is 13 residues long. Trimming took off 6 bases at V and 4 bases at J, with 12 bases between the two ends. Per germline, CDR1 MNHNS and CDR2 SASEGT. The CDR3 spells CASSSRPGTEAFF. The DNA of the CDR3 is TGTGCCAGCAGCTCCCGCCCCGGCACTGAAGCTTTCTTT.

This chain links TRBV2 with TRBJ1-5; no clear D. Trimming stripped 4 bases from V and 7 bases from J, with 11 bases between. The germline CDR1 and CDR2 sequences are SNHLY and FYNNEI. CDR3 length: 13 amino acids. DNA of the CDR3: TGTGCCAGCAGTGCTAGGTTCATCCAGCCCCAGCATTTT. This encodes CASSARFIQPQHF.

V usage is TRBV4-3 and J usage is TRBJ1-4, with 8 bases fitting TRBD1. V trimming: 2 bases; J trimming: 3 bases; junction bases outside the gene matches: 11. The CDR3 extends over 18 amino acids. Looked up from germline, CDR1 is LGHNA and CDR2 is YSLEER. The CDR3 DNA reads as TGCGCCAGCAGCCAAAACCCCGTACAGGGGGGGGCTAATGAAAAACTGTTTTTT. Its translation: CASSQNPVQGGANEKLFF.

The V call is TRBV5-1, the J call TRBJ1-6; TRBD1 aligns across 9 bases. In germline, CDR1 is SGHRS, CDR2 YFSETQ. This CDR3 spans 16 amino acids. V lost 5 bases, J lost 7 bases, and 10 bases stayed unmatched. CDR3: CASRSLRTGANSPLHF. The DNA for the CDR3 is TGCGCCAGCAGGAGCTTAAGGACAGGGGCAAATTCACCCCTCCACTTT. Full variable domain (outside the CDR3, taken from reference TRBV5-1 and TRBJ1-6): KAGVTQTPRYLIKTRGQQVTLSCSPISGHRSVSWYQQTPGQGLQFLFEYFSETQRNKGNFPGRFSGRQFSNSRSEMNVSTLELGDSALYLCASRSLRTGANSPLHFGNGTRLTVT.

The chain couples TRBV15 to TRBJ2-7; the D gene is possibly TRBD1 (6 bases). V lost 0 bases and J lost 3, with 18 bases in between. CDR3 length equals 17 residues. Germline CDR1 reads LNHNV; CDR2 reads YYDKDF (reference sequence). The CDR3 coding sequence is TGTGCCACCAGCAGAGATCGGACGCCGGACAGATACTACGAGCAGTACTTC. Protein: CATSRDRTPDRYYEQYF.

The chain couples TRBV18 to TRBJ2-7; 8 bases are a match to TRBD1. Germline CDR1 KGHSH, CDR2 LQKENI. V dropped 0 bases and J dropped 5; count of bases not matched to a gene: 9. The CDR3 has 16 amino acids. The CDR3, as DNA: TGTGCCAGCTCACCACCGGAAAAACCAGGGGGCGACGAGCAGTACTTC. Its translation: CASSPPEKPGGDEQYF.

The chain has TRBV19 and TRBJ1-5; the D is unclear. V lost 3 bases to trimming and J lost 4 bases, with 10 bases between them. CDR1 LNHDA and CDR2 SQIVND come from the germline V gene (reference sequence). The CDR3 is 14 amino acids. The CDR3 DNA reads TGTGCCAGTAGTATTCTGGGAGGGAATCAGCCCCAGCATTTT. It yields the protein CASSILGGNQPQHF.

The gene calls are TRBV2 and TRBJ2-7, with TRBD2 identical over 14 bases. Germline-derived CDR1 and CDR2 are SNHLY and FYNNEI. The junction had 4 bases not matched to a gene; V was cut back by 3 bases and J by 6 bases. This CDR3 spans 15 amino acids. This chain's CDR3 is CASSETSGGASEQYF. The CDR3 DNA reads as TGTGCCAGCAGTGAGACTAGCGGGGGGGCTTCCGAGCAGTACTTC.

V is TRBV5-1 and J is TRBJ1-2; D not resolved. Germline CDR1 is SGHRS and CDR2 is YFSETQ. The V and J ends lost 0 bases and 4 bases respectively, with 7 bases between them. The CDR3 covers 13 residues. CDR3 coding DNA: TGCGCCAGCAGCTTGGGCCCCGGCTATGGCTACACCTTC. It yields the protein CASSLGPGYGYTF.

The chain links TRBV10-2 to TRBJ2-1, with 7 bases matching TRBD1. Trimming at V came to 4 bases and at J to 3 bases, leaving 9 bases not matched to a gene. CDR3 length equals 16 residues. Germline CDR1 and CDR2: WSHSY and SAAADI. CDR3 in DNA: TGCGCCAGCAGTGCGGCCAACAGGGGCTTCTACAATGAGCAGTTCTTC. Its protein is CASSAANRGFYNEQFF.

This clone occurred a few times. This chain connects TRBV30 to TRBJ1-2; D is unresolved. CDR1 GTSNPN and CDR2 SVGIG come from the germline V gene (reference sequence). CDR3 length equals 14 residues. V dropped 1 base and J dropped 8 bases, with 17 bases sitting between them. Written as DNA, the CDR3 is TGTGCCTGGAGTGGCATTCAGGCCCCTGGGGGCTACACCTTC. This sequence encodes CAWSGIQAPGGYTF.

A note on this clone: Other DNA sequences in this specimen translate into the identical CDR3. The genes are TRBV5-1 and TRBJ2-2, with D perhaps TRBD2 (6 bases). Trimming took off 4 bases at V and 2 bases at J, with 12 bases between the two ends. This CDR3 has 15 amino acids. Germline V gene lookup returns CDR1 SGHRS and CDR2 YFSETQ. CDR3 sequence reads: CASSLRDSNTGELFF. CDR3 sequence (DNA): TGCGCCAGCAGCCTCCGGGACTCCAACACCGGGGAGCTGTTTTTT.

This clone was detected only once. The chain employs TRBV5-8 and TRBJ2-7; the D is unclear. The CDR3 loop spans 13 amino acids. Trimming took off 6 bases at V and 3 bases at J, with 13 bases between the two ends. Germline V lookup: CDR1 SGHTS, CDR2 YDEGEE. CDR3 in DNA: TGTGCCAGCACCCCTAACCCATTCTACGAGCAGTACTTC. Translation gives CASTPNPFYEQYF.

The chain employs TRBV2 and TRBJ2-2, with 11 bases lining up with TRBD2. CDR1 is SNHLY and CDR2 is FYNNEI in the germline V gene. The CDR3 spans 16 residues. V dropped 5 bases and J dropped 3; count of bases not matched to a gene: 5. Here the CDR3 DNA reads TGTGCCAGCAGTCCAATAGCGGGGGGGTACACCGGGGAGCTGTTTTTT. Translating it yields CASSPIAGGYTGELFF.

J is TRBJ2-6 and V is TRBV4-3; D call uncertain. The CDR3 sequence is 14 residues long. From germline, CDR1 is LGHNA and CDR2 YSLEER. V gave up 3 bases and J gave up 0 bases, with 3 bases separating them. In DNA, the CDR3 is TGCGCCAGCAGCCAGAGCTCTGGGGCCAACGTCCTGACTTTC. It specifies CASSQSSGANVLTF.

This chain connects TRBV30 to TRBJ2-7; D is uncertain. V lost 0 bases and J lost 12, with 12 bases in between. There are 11 residues in the CDR3. Looked up from germline, CDR1 is GTSNPN and CDR2 is SVGIG (reference sequence). The CDR3 nucleotides read TGTGCCTGGAGTGTCGGCAGCCAGCGGTACTTC. The encoded protein is CAWSVGSQRYF.

The chain employs TRBV5-1 and TRBJ2-3; 11 nucleotides agree with TRBD1. Losses at the gene ends were 5 bases for V and 4 bases for J; bases not matched to a gene: 6. There are 15 residues in the CDR3. Germline V gene sequence: CDR1 SGHRS, CDR2 YFSETQ. CDR3 sequence reads: CASSSGQGGADTQYF. Written as DNA, the CDR3 is TGCGCCAGCAGTTCGGGACAGGGGGGTGCAGATACGCAGTATTTT.